These 17 T cell receptor beta chains share one sample of origin, sequenced in a study of CD8 T cells in Susac syndrome. Random hexamers were used to reverse transcribe the RNA input (about 0.45 to 1 ug). MiXCR, run by TCRdb on the immunoSEQ multiplex PCR reads, gives a single entry per CDR3 protein. The data hold about 200,000 distinct CDR3 sequences, with 95% observed a single time. The specimen was CD4+ T cells from PBMCs. The receptors come from a human donor in good health.

This clonotype appeared once. The gene calls are TRBV3-1 and TRBJ1-1, with 9 bases lining up with TRBD1. The junction had 7 bases not matched to a gene; V was cut back by 4 bases and J by 4 bases. The CDR3 is made up of 15 amino acids. The germline CDR1 and CDR2 sequences are LGHDT and YNNKEL (reference sequence). In DNA form, the CDR3 reads TGTGCCAGCAGCCTCTCGGACAGGGGAGCCACTGAAGCTTTCTTT. Its protein is CASSLSDRGATEAFF. Looking up the rest from reference TRBV3-1 and TRBJ1-1 gives the full variable domain: DTAVSQTPKYLVTQMGNDKSIKCEQNLGHDTMYWYKQDSKKFLKIMFSYNNKELIINETVPNRFSPKSPDKAHLNLHINSLELGDSAVYFCASSLSDRGATEAFFGQGTRLTVV.

The rearrangement links TRBV7-9 to TRBJ2-1; perhaps TRBD1 as D (5 bases). CDR1 SEHNR and CDR2 FQNEAQ come from the germline V gene (reference sequence). V was pared by 4 bases and J by 4 bases, with 8 bases between. This CDR3 is 13 amino acids long. CDR3 bases: TGTGCCAGCAGCTCGACAGTTTACAATGAGCAGTTCTTC. Its protein product is CASSSTVYNEQFF.

Only one count was recorded for this clonotype. V is TRBV7-2 and J is TRBJ2-7; TRBD1 matches at 8 bases. The CDR3 consists of 14 residues. Germline V gives CDR1 SGHTA, CDR2 FQGNSA. V was clipped by 5 bases and J by 0 bases; unmatched bases: 3. CDR3 protein: CASSAGGTSYEQYV. In DNA form, the CDR3 reads TGTGCCAGCAGCGCAGGGGGCACCTCCTACGAGCAGTACGTC.

The chain joins TRBV9 to TRBJ2-7; D gene ambiguous. Germline V gene sequence: CDR1 SGDLS, CDR2 YYNGEE. V lost 0 bases, J lost 1 base, and 8 bases lay in between. This CDR3 has 14 amino acids. The CDR3 nucleotides read TGTGCCAGCAGCGTAGTGGCAGCATCCTACGAGCAGTACTTC. This gives the protein CASSVVAASYEQYF.

V is TRBV29-1 and J is TRBJ2-5; D is undetermined. Trimming took 7 bases from V and 5 from J, leaving 17 bases between them. Looked up from germline, CDR1 is SQVTM and CDR2 is ANQGSEA. The CDR3 extends over 13 amino acids. The DNA of the CDR3 is TGCAGCGCCGGACCTAGAGGTGCCGAGACCCAGTACTTC. Amino acids: CSAGPRGAETQYF.

The rearrangement joins TRBV29-1 to TRBJ1-1, with 8 nucleotides matching TRBD1. The CDR3 is 12 residues long. V trimming: 4 bases; J trimming: 5 bases; junction bases outside the gene matches: 3. Germline V gene lookup returns CDR1 SQVTM and CDR2 ANQGSEA. CDR3 amino acids: CSVAQGETEAFF. The CDR3 DNA is TGCAGCGTTGCACAGGGGGAGACTGAAGCTTTCTTT.

This chain uses TRBV6-2 or TRBV6-3 with TRBJ2-3; 7 positions match TRBD2. The CDR3 spans 15 residues. Germline V gene sequence: CDR1 MNHEY, CDR2 SVGEGT. J lost 4 bases, V lost 6 bases, and 10 bases had no gene match. The CDR3 nucleotides read TGTGCCAGCAGCCTGGGGGACTACTCTGCAGATACGCAGTATTTT. Translated: CASSLGDYSADTQYF.

This clonotype has only one observation. This chain links TRBV6-1 with TRBJ1-1; D possibly corresponds to TRBD1 (6 bases). The CDR3 has 15 residues. The ends were cut back, 5 bases at V and 2 bases at J, with 15 bases in the middle. CDR1 and CDR2 from the germline V gene are MNHNS and SASEGT. CDR3 nucleotide sequence: TGTGCCAGCAGTAACCCGACAGGCGGTAACACTGAAGCTTTCTTT. As protein: CASSNPTGGNTEAFF.

The genes are TRBV11-2 and TRBJ2-1; D gene uncertain. CDR1 and CDR2 from the germline V gene are SGHAT and FQNNGV. The CDR3 consists of 13 residues. Deletions cut 1 base from V and 7 bases from J, with 8 bases between. This CDR3 reads CASSLGVVNEQFF. In DNA, the CDR3 is TGTGCCAGCAGCTTAGGAGTGGTAAATGAGCAGTTCTTC.

The gene calls are TRBV12-3 or TRBV12-4 and TRBJ1-2, with no clear D. The CDR3 is 14 residues long. V was clipped by 0 bases and J by 4 bases, with 9 bases between them. CDR3 sequence (DNA): TGTGCCAGCAGTTTAGCGCTCGTAGGCTATGGCTACACCTTC. Translating it yields CASSLALVGYGYTF.

The chain uses TRBV18 and TRBJ1-5; D may be TRBD1 (5 bases). The CDR3 has 13 amino acids. With 2 bases removed from V and 6 bases from J, the gap between germline ends came to 8 bases. The V gene's germline CDR1 is KGHSH and CDR2 LQKENI. This CDR3 is CASSPSGGQPQHF. In nucleotides, the CDR3 is TGTGCCAGCTCACCATCGGGGGGTCAGCCCCAGCATTTT. Complete variable domain (other parts from reference TRBV18 and TRBJ1-5): NAGVMQNPRHLVRRRGQEARLRCSPMKGHSHVYWYRQLPEEGLKFMVYLQKENIIDESGMPKERFSAEFPKEGPSILRIQQVVRGDSAAYFCASSPSGGQPQHFGDGTRLSIL.

The genes are TRBV10-3 and TRBJ1-2, with TRBD1 identical over 8 bases. Germline assignment: CDR1 ENHRY and CDR2 SYGVKD. Trimming took 10 bases from V and 4 from J; bases not matched to a gene: 5. This CDR3 contains 12 residues. CDR3 nucleotide sequence: TGTGCCACCCGGGACAGGCCCTATGGCTACACCTTC. Translated, it gives CATRDRPYGYTF.

This clonotype appeared a single time. This chain joins TRBV18 and TRBJ2-7; 11 bases align to TRBD2. Unmatched junction bases numbered 4, after V lost 4 bases and J lost 2 bases. The CDR3 consists of 15 residues. Germline CDR1 and CDR2: KGHSH and LQKENI. CDR3 residues: CASSRSGGAPYEQYF. As DNA, the CDR3 is TGTGCCAGCTCACGTAGCGGGGGGGCACCCTACGAGCAGTACTTC.

The rearrangement joins TRBV20-1 to TRBJ2-7; possibly TRBD1 or TRBD2 for D (6 bases each). The germline V and J ends were trimmed by 0 bases and 7 bases, with 16 bases remaining between them. The CDR3 totals 14 residues. Germline loops: CDR1 DFQATT, CDR2 SNEGSKA (reference sequence). CDR3: CSARDLGTRGEQYV. The CDR3 DNA follows: TGCAGTGCTAGAGATCTGGGGACACGGGGGGAGCAGTACGTC.

Here the CDR3 reads CASSYTAENNYGYTF. The DNA for the CDR3 is TGTGCCAGCAGTTATACGGCAGAAAATAACTATGGCTACACCTTC. This chain uses TRBV6-5 with TRBJ1-2, with D uncertain. Between the trimmed V and J ends, which lost 3 bases and 1 base, there was a span of 12 bases. Per the germline V gene, CDR1 is MNHEY and CDR2 is SVGAGI. This CDR3 spans 15 amino acids.

The V and J genes are TRBV2 and TRBJ2-1; D is ambiguous. V lost 5 bases and J 5 bases, leaving 4 bases between the germline ends. The CDR3 covers 11 residues. Germline V gene lookup returns CDR1 SNHLY and CDR2 FYNNEI. For the CDR3, the DNA is TGTGCCAGCAGTCGGAACAATGAGCAGTTCTTC. Its translation is CASSRNNEQFF.

The rearrangement joins TRBV28 to TRBJ1-1; D is undetermined. V shed 5 bases and J shed 4 bases, with 11 bases lying between them. The CDR3 loop spans 13 amino acids. Germline V gene data show CDR1 as MDHEN and CDR2 as SYDVKM. In nucleotides, the CDR3 is TGTGCCAGCAGTCCCCCAAGGAGCACTGAAGCTTTCTTT. Protein product: CASSPPRSTEAFF.